This TCR beta chain was recorded in a study of Graves' ophthalmopathy and Graves' hyperthyroidism. The study amplified TCR beta CDR3 regions using RNA transcripts. Scientists carried out first-round RT-PCR using HTBI primers and then a second-round multiplex PCR. MiXCR, run by TCRdb on the multiplex PCR reads, gives a single entry per CDR3 protein. Of roughly 610,000 distinct CDR3 sequences listed, 22% were seen once; the top ten hold around 7%. Diagnosis was based on clinical symptoms, serum thyroxine, TRAb, thyroid ultrasound and orbital computed tomography. The ends were cut back, 0 bases at V and 1 base at J, with 10 bases in the middle. The CDR3 has 15 residues. Germline V CDR1 and CDR2: SGHRS, YFSETQ.

The clonotype was recovered from a woman younger than 30 with stable Graves' hyperthyroidism. Some clones in this sample may be carry-over from other donors' samples. Sequenced sample: peripheral blood. The chain recombines TRBV5-1 with TRBJ1-1; D is ambiguous. CDR3 DNA: TGCGCCAGCAGCTTGGCCTTGGAGGGGAACACTGAAGCTTTCTTT. As protein: CASSLALEGNTEAFF. Using reference TRBV5-1 and TRBJ1-1 for the parts outside the CDR3, the full variable domain is KAGVTQTPRYLIKTRGQQVTLSCSPISGHRSVSWYQQTPGQGLQFLFEYFSETQRNKGNFPGRFSGRQFSNSRSEMNVSTLELGDSALYLCASSLALEGNTEAFFGQGTRLTVV.